The entry below describes one TCR beta chain. What it recognizes is unknown. The germline V gene encodes CDR1 WNHNN and CDR2 SYGVQD (reference sequence). This CDR3 contains 18 residues. The V gene lost 4 bases and the J gene lost 4 bases, with 22 bases spanning the gap. The data derive from a study of T cells in localized non-small cell lung cancer. Measured with immunoSEQ multiplex PCR; TCRdb has only the in-frame clones, and not every one. This sample has about 92,000 clones, with more than 75% found just once. Study-wide points: Without multi-region sequencing, intratumor heterogeneity could not be excluded. Uninvolved adjacent lung, not tumor, had the highest T cell clonality.

The chain uses TRBV10-1 and TRBJ2-2; D is ambiguous. The receptor was derived from a woman aged 40-70 years with stage II squamous cell lung carcinoma. The sample consisted of PBMCs, taken before any cancer treatment. CDR3 region: CASSGPLRPDTLTGELFF. The CDR3 nucleotides are TGCGCCAGCAGTGGTCCCTTAAGACCTGACACGCTCACCGGGGAGCTGTTTTTT.